This T cell receptor beta chain was profiled in a study of cytomegalovirus exposure and HLA in healthy donors. Produced via immunoSEQ multiplex PCR; TCRdb's table is partial and in-frame only. This table holds some 200,000 clones, roughly 88% found once. CDR3 length equals 12 residues. Germline-derived CDR1 and CDR2 are KGHSH and LQKENI. Trimming took 2 bases from V and 3 from J, leaving 5 bases between them. Broader study findings: Most TCR sequences showed up rarely, but some public TCRs showed up in many donors. Associated with cytomegalovirus, according to the listing, were 150 to 200 TCR beta chains.

Note on this clone: What it recognizes is unknown. Other DNA sequences within the sample encode an identical CDR3.

Sequences were obtained from PBMCs. The chain combines TRBV18 with TRBJ2-7; maybe TRBD1 (5 bases). The receptor was derived from a woman aged 25 to 39 in good health and CMV-seropositive. The CDR3 DNA follows: TGTGCCAGCTCACCAGACAGCTACGAGCAGTACTTC. It translates to CASSPDSYEQYF.